This T cell receptor beta chain derives from a study of beta chain features in type 1 diabetes. About the study: Cell yields, age and gender were similar between patients and healthy donors.

What was sequenced were expressed TCRB transcripts, since all of the isolated RNA had been reverse transcribed. This table comes from immunoSEQ multiplex PCR, and its TCRdb copy is limited to in-frame clones, with some not included. This table has 350,000 to 450,000 clones, about 15% appearing once. Study findings and constraints: Reads derived from cDNA could over-represent cells showing high TCR expression.

Each sorted population was over 98% pure. Comment on this clone: Antigen unknown.

This CDR3 region has 15 residues. With 4 bases removed from V and 8 bases from J, the gap between germline ends came to 20 bases. CDR1 is MNHEY and CDR2 is SMNVEV in the germline V gene (reference sequence). The sample comprised naive CD4+ T cells from blood. V gene TRBV27 combines with J gene TRBJ1-2; D gene unclear. The receptor was isolated from a man younger than 45 in good health. CDR3 amino acids: CASSSSGPTTGGYTF. CDR3 in DNA: TGTGCCAGCAGTTCATCTGGACCGACAACGGGGGGCTACACCTTC.